The 12 T cell receptor beta chains below come from one sample, sequenced in a study of T cell responses to AZD1222 COVID-19 vaccine. Assay used: immunoSEQ multiplex PCR; TCRdb lists only in-frame clones, some missing. The profile shows roughly 200,000 clones, approximately 90% of them singletons. Sample: peripheral blood, taken 28 days after the second AZD1222 dose. Receptor source: an adult who received the AZD1222 COVID-19 vaccine.

The chain links TRBV25-1 to TRBJ1-1; unclear D gene. Germline V gene sequence: CDR1 MGHDK, CDR2 SYGVNS. The CDR3 is 15 amino acids. V shed 0 bases and J shed 1 base, with 9 bases lying between them. CDR3 amino acids: CASSEYRVSNTEAFF. The CDR3 DNA sequence: TGTGCCAGCAGTGAATATAGGGTCTCGAACACTGAAGCTTTCTTT. Combining the CDR3 with reference TRBV25-1 and TRBJ1-1 gives the whole variable domain EADIYQTPRYLVIGTGKKITLECSQTMGHDKMYWYQQDPGMELHLIHYSYGVNSTEKGDLSSESTVSRIRTEHFPLTLESARPSHTSQYLCASSEYRVSNTEAFFGQGTRLTVV.

V gene TRBV11-3 combines with J gene TRBJ2-1; TRBD2 aligns across 14 bases. J gave up 9 bases and V 0 bases, and 1 base lay outside the gene matches. Germline loops: CDR1 SGHNT, CDR2 YENEEA. The CDR3 is 15 amino acids. The CDR3 loop is CASSLEGLAGAEQFF. CDR3 DNA sequence: TGTGCCAGCAGCTTAGAGGGACTAGCGGGAGCTGAGCAGTTCTTC.

The genes are TRBV3-1 (or the pseudogene TRBV3-2) and TRBJ1-1, with D perhaps matching TRBD1 (6 bases). Germline values: CDR1 LGHDT, CDR2 YNNKEL (reference sequence). CDR3 size: 14 residues. Trimming removed 4 bases at V and 8 bases at J, with 17 bases between. CDR3 sequence: CASSLRDTQREAFF. The CDR3 DNA is TGTGCCAGCAGCCTCCGGGACACCCAGCGAGAAGCTTTCTTT.

The gene calls are TRBV6-5 and TRBJ2-1, with D possibly being TRBD2 (5 bases). CDR3 length: 13 amino acids. Germline V gene lookup returns CDR1 MNHEY and CDR2 SVGAGI. The V end was cut by 4 bases, the J end by 6 bases, with 10 bases between. CDR3 sequence reads: CASSFGLSNEQFF. The CDR3 DNA sequence: TGTGCCAGCAGTTTTGGACTTTCCAATGAGCAGTTCTTC.

The CDR3 DNA follows: TGCGCCAGCAGCTTGGACCGCTCGGGGTCCTACAATGAGCAGTTCTTC. Translating it yields CASSLDRSGSYNEQFF. This chain connects TRBV5-1 to TRBJ2-1; D is perhaps TRBD2 (5 bases). The germline V gene has CDR1 SGHRS and CDR2 YFSETQ. The ends were cut back, 0 bases at V and 1 base at J, with 11 bases in the middle. The CDR3 contains 16 residues.

The CDR3 DNA sequence: TGTGCCAGCAGTTACTCGATAGGGAGGGCCCCCACTGAAGCTTTCTTT. This codes for CASSYSIGRAPTEAFF. V and J are TRBV6-5 and TRBJ1-1; D remains unclear. V was clipped by 0 bases and J by 4 bases, with 15 bases between them. Germline-derived CDR1 and CDR2 are MNHEY and SVGAGI. The CDR3 loop spans 16 amino acids.

This chain joins TRBV30 and TRBJ2-2; no reliable D call. This CDR3 has 15 residues. V was cut by 0 bases and J by 4 bases, with 12 bases left in between. Germline V lookup: CDR1 GTSNPN, CDR2 SVGIG (reference sequence). In nucleotides, the CDR3 is TGTGCCTGGAGTGTACGCGCGCGAGGCACCGGGGAGCTGTTTTTT. Its protein product is CAWSVRARGTGELFF.

The rearrangement joins TRBV5-1 to TRBJ1-3; D call uncertain. Germline V gene sequence: CDR1 SGHRS, CDR2 YFSETQ. The CDR3 totals 14 residues. V was pared by 5 bases and J by 0 bases, with 9 bases between. The DNA of the CDR3 is TGCGCCAGCAGTCCTGACGACTCTGGAAACACCATATATTTT. Its protein is CASSPDDSGNTIYF.

This chain uses TRBV4-2 with TRBJ1-1; D perhaps matches TRBD1 (5 bases). V shed 2 bases and J shed 1 base, with 11 bases lying between them. The germline V gene encodes CDR1 LGHNA and CDR2 YNFKEQ. CDR3 length: 15 amino acids. This chain's CDR3 is CASSQQGMANTEAFF. DNA for the CDR3: TGTGCCAGCAGCCAACAGGGTATGGCGAACACTGAAGCTTTCTTT.

The chain combines TRBV12-5 with TRBJ1-3; the D is unclear. Germline V gene data show CDR1 as LGHNT and CDR2 as FRNRAP. This CDR3 comprises 11 residues. Trimming pared 2 bases from V and 7 bases from J, leaving 3 bases between. CDR3 loop: CASGLHNTIYF. CDR3 in DNA: TGTGCTAGTGGTTTGCACAACACCATATATTTT.

This chain joins TRBV18 and TRBJ2-3, with TRBD1 identical over 9 bases. The V gene's germline CDR1 is KGHSH and CDR2 LQKENI. The CDR3 has 15 residues. Germline trimming cut 2 bases from V and 5 bases from J; bases unmatched to any gene: 5. DNA for the CDR3: TGTGCCAGCTCACCAAGGGGACAGGGTAGAGATACGCAGTATTTT. Protein sequence: CASSPRGQGRDTQYF.

The chain employs TRBV7-2 and TRBJ2-7; 7 bases map to TRBD2. Germline assignment: CDR1 SGHTA and CDR2 FQGNSA. V was clipped by 3 bases and J by 6 bases; unmatched bases: 8. The CDR3 length is 14 residues. The CDR3 protein is CASSFRAGASEQYF. DNA of the CDR3: TGTGCCAGCAGCTTCCGGGCGGGAGCCTCCGAGCAGTACTTC. Full variable domain (remainder filled in from reference TRBV7-2 and TRBJ2-7): GAGVSQSPSNKVTEKGKDVELRCDPISGHTALYWYRQSLGQGLEFLIYFQGNSAPDKSGLPSDRFSAERTGGSVSTLTIQRTQQEDSAVYLCASSFRAGASEQYFGPGTRLTVT.